This T cell receptor (beta chain) was captured by sequencing in a study of cytomegalovirus exposure and HLA in healthy donors. Broader study findings: Several V segments, TRBV6-2 and TRBV6-3 among them, could not be told apart and were dropped. The authors reported that TCR beta sequences could predict HLA-A and HLA-B alleles. These predictions were accurate for most subjects in the first cohort.

Only a few counts were recorded for this clone. As yet, its antigen is unknown. The J segment lost 7 bases and the V segment lost 9 bases, leaving 6 bases of the junction unmatched. This CDR3 spans 13 amino acids. Germline V gene lookup returns CDR1 LNHDA and CDR2 SQIVND (reference sequence). The PCR contained 60 Vbeta and 13 Jbeta primers. In the authors' workflow: An analysis that came later counted tens of millions of unique TCR beta chains, approximately 12 million shared. Repertoires were generated with immunoSEQ multiplex PCR, while TCRdb's copy carries only in-frame clones and drops some. The V and J calls and clone size come from that table; D and trimming were worked out from the DNA. The sample lists roughly 120,000 clones, roughly 71% occurring once. Donors were nominally healthy when sampled, though unrecorded immune exposures were likely.

Sequenced material: PBMCs. The receptor's source is a woman in her 70s in good health and CMV-seropositive. The V and J genes are TRBV19 and TRBJ1-4; 9 bases align to TRBD1. The CDR3 sequence is CASKQGAGEKLFF. CDR3 in DNA: TGTGCCAGCAAACAGGGGGCGGGTGAAAAACTGTTTTTT. The full variable domain, with the rest looked up from reference TRBV19 and TRBJ1-4, is DGGITQSPKYLFRKEGQNVTLSCEQNLNHDAMYWYRQDPGQGLRLIYYSQIVNDFQKGDIAEGYSVSREKKESFPLTVTSAQKNPTAFYLCASKQGAGEKLFFGSGTQLSVL.